The 12 T cell receptor beta chains presented below share a single source sample, sequenced in a study of cytomegalovirus exposure and HLA in healthy donors. The PCR was carried out with 60 Vbeta primers and 13 Jbeta primers. Sequenced by immunoSEQ multiplex PCR; TCRdb stores in-frame clones only, minus some. There are roughly 250,000 clones in the sample; 75% to 85% occur only once, and roughly 0.3% lies in the top ten. Sequencing was performed on PBMCs. These receptors all stem from a girl aged 2 to 10 in good health and CMV-seronegative.

The chain joins TRBV2 to TRBJ2-7, with TRBD2 as a possible D gene (5 bases). The CDR3 runs to 16 residues. V lost 1 base to trimming and J lost 3 bases, with 16 bases between them. The V gene's germline CDR1 is SNHLY and CDR2 FYNNEI. The CDR3 reads CASSEGPLRRNYEQYF. The CDR3 DNA follows: TGTGCCAGCAGTGAAGGTCCCCTCCGGAGGAACTACGAGCAGTACTTC.

The chain carries TRBV11-2 and TRBJ2-1; no clear D gene. Germline V gives CDR1 SGHAT, CDR2 FQNNGV. V dropped 5 bases and J dropped 9 bases, with 8 bases sitting between them. This CDR3 has 11 amino acids. The CDR3: CASSRLTEQFF. DNA of the CDR3: TGTGCCAGCAGCCGACTCACTGAGCAGTTCTTC.

For this clone: Other nucleotide sequences from this sample produce the same CDR3. The rearrangement links TRBV2 to TRBJ2-7, with 7 bases lining up with TRBD1. Germline V lookup: CDR1 SNHLY, CDR2 FYNNEI. This CDR3 comprises 13 residues. Germline trimming cut 6 bases from V and 0 bases from J; bases unmatched to any gene: 2. CDR3 in amino acids: CASRRDSSYEQYF. In DNA, the CDR3 is TGTGCCAGCAGGAGGGACAGCTCCTACGAGCAGTACTTC.

This rearrangement joins TRBV5-8 to TRBJ1-2; no reliable D call. CDR1 and CDR2 (germline): SGHTS, YDEGEE. This CDR3 region has 14 residues. V lost 2 bases and J 4 bases, leaving 12 bases between the germline ends. CDR3 nucleotides: TGTGCCAGCAGCTTTCATAAGTCGAGCTATGGCTACACCTTC. It is translated as CASSFHKSSYGYTF.

This clone came up a few times. V gene TRBV2 combines with J gene TRBJ2-7; D is uncertain. Between the trimmed V and J ends, which lost 7 bases and 6 bases, there was a span of 10 bases. The length of the CDR3 is 11 residues. The V gene's germline CDR1 is SNHLY and CDR2 FYNNEI. The CDR3 sequence: CASTYRREQYF. CDR3 DNA: TGTGCCAGCACCTACCGCCGCGAGCAGTACTTC.

Only a few counts were recorded for this clone. The chain carries TRBV9 and TRBJ1-1; D is unclear. V shed 0 bases and J shed 1 base, with 7 bases lying between them. Germline V gene lookup returns CDR1 SGDLS and CDR2 YYNGEE. This CDR3 is 14 amino acids long. Written as DNA, the CDR3 is TGTGCCAGCAGCGTAGCTACTGGGAACACTGAAGCTTTCTTT. This codes for CASSVATGNTEAFF.

The chain recombines TRBV9 with TRBJ2-7; 7 bases fit TRBD1. Germline-derived CDR1 and CDR2 are SGDLS and YYNGEE. This CDR3 comprises 15 residues. The V gene end was trimmed by 1 base and the J gene end by 4 bases; junction bases not matched to a gene: 8. The CDR3 nucleotides read TGTGCCAGCAGCGTATCAGGGGGTGCCCAATACGAGCAGTACTTC. It is translated as CASSVSGGAQYEQYF.

V and J are TRBV6-4 and TRBJ2-1; D uncertain. CDR1 and CDR2 (germline): MRHNA, SNTAGT. CDR3 length: 13 residues. V dropped 5 bases and J dropped 3 bases, with 8 bases sitting between them. CDR3 sequence (DNA): TGTGCCAGCAGTCTTTCTATCTACAATGAGCAGTTCTTC. Translated, it gives CASSLSIYNEQFF.

The sample holds a few counts of this clone. V is TRBV7-9 and J is TRBJ1-1; D is unclear. CDR3 length: 14 amino acids. Trimming left V 0 bases short and J 7 bases short, with 12 bases between. Germline V lookup: CDR1 SEHNR, CDR2 FQNEAQ (reference sequence). CDR3 amino acids: CASSLASTPYEAFF. Written as DNA, the CDR3 is TGTGCCAGCAGCTTAGCGTCGACACCATATGAAGCTTTCTTT.

The gene calls are TRBV27 and TRBJ2-7, with a weak D call TRBD2 (6 bases). This CDR3 comprises 15 residues. V was pared by 5 bases and J by 0 bases, with 14 bases between. CDR1 and CDR2 from the germline V gene are MNHEY and SMNVEV (reference sequence). The CDR3 DNA follows: TGTGCCAGCAGTCCGGGACTGCAATTCTCCTACGAGCAGTACTTC. Translated, it gives CASSPGLQFSYEQYF.

The chain links TRBV6-1 to TRBJ2-3; TRBD2 matches 10 bases. V lost 8 bases to trimming and J lost 1 base; unmatched junction nucleotides: 0. Germline CDR1 MNHNS, CDR2 SASEGT. The CDR3 loop spans 13 amino acids. CDR3 protein: CASGTSGTDTQYF. The CDR3 DNA follows: TGTGCCAGCGGGACTAGCGGCACAGATACGCAGTATTTT.

CDR3 DNA: TGTGCCAGCAGCCAAGGAGACGGGATTAATTCACCCCTCCACTTT. It encodes CASSQGDGINSPLHF. The chain joins TRBV16 to TRBJ1-6; D is ambiguous. Germline CDR1 KGHSY, CDR2 FQNENV. Between the trimmed V and J ends, which lost 2 bases and 6 bases, there was a span of 11 bases. This CDR3 contains 15 residues. Variable domain in full (rest from reference TRBV16 and TRBJ1-6): GEEVAQTPKHLVRGEGQKAKLYCAPIKGHSYVFWYQQVLKNEFKFLISFQNENVFDETGMPKERFSAKCLPNSPCSLEIQATKLEDSAVYFCASSQGDGINSPLHFGNGTRLTVT.